The rows below give T cell receptor beta chains drawn from one sample of a study of blood T cell repertoires in COVID-19. Profiling relied on immunoSEQ multiplex PCR, and the TCRdb table lists in-frame clones only, not all of them. Here the sample spans about 400,000 clones, around 87% being singletons. Sequencing input: PBMCs or T cells enriched from blood (not recorded which). The source of these receptors is a man aged 40-49 years in a cohort exposed to, infected with or recovered from COVID-19 (not recorded which). CDR3s include the opening cysteine and the closing phenylalanine or tryptophan. The D gene is left open where the match is weak. Expanded clones are given a class, and other clones once, few, many or no size at all.

d_call,clone_size,j_call,v_call,cdr3_nt,cdr3_aa
TRBD1,few,TRBJ1-1,TRBV10-3,TGTGCCATCAGTAAGGGACAGGGGGCCGGCAACACTGAAGCTTTCTTT,CAISKGQGAGNTEAFF
-,-,TRBJ2-2,TRBV7-8,TGTGCCAGCAGCACGCGACTAGGGACCGGGGAGCTGTTTTTT,CASSTRLGTGELFF
TRBD2,-,TRBJ2-1,TRBV9,TGTGCCAGCAGCGTAACTTCCCTAGCGGGAGGGGTCAATGAGCAGTTCTTC,CASSVTSLAGGVNEQFF
-,-,TRBJ2-7,TRBV5-4,TGTGCCAGCAGCTTGTTCGCTAGCTACGAGCAGTACTTC,CASSLFASYEQYF
-,-,TRBJ2-4,TRBV19,TGTGCCAGTAGTACACCCGGGGATGGCAAAAACATTCAGTACTTC,CASSTPGDGKNIQYF
TRBD2,-,TRBJ2-7,TRBV9,TGTGCCAGCAGCGTAGATCTAGCGGGAGATAGCGAGCAGTACTTC,CASSVDLAGDSEQYF
TRBD1,-,TRBJ2-1,TRBV27,TGTGCCAGCAGTATAGGGACAGGGCGGGAGTTGAGGGAGCAGTTCTTC,CASSIGTGRELREQFF
TRBD1,-,TRBJ2-7,TRBV27,TGTGCCATCGGACAGGGGGGGTTCTACGAGCAGTACTTC,CAIGQGGFYEQYF
-,-,TRBJ1-6,TRBV28,TGTGCCAGCACGTCTGGACAGCCTAATTCACCCCTCCACTTT,CASTSGQPNSPLHF
TRBD1,-,TRBJ1-2,TRBV28,TGTGCCAGCATGTGGCAGGGGGCTAACTATGGCTACACCTTC,CASMWQGANYGYTF
TRBD1,-,TRBJ2-2,TRBV29-1,TGCAGCGTTGAGGAAGACAGGGACACCGGGGAGCTGTTTTTT,CSVEEDRDTGELFF
TRBD1,-,TRBJ2-2,TRBV3-1/TRBV3-2,TGTGCCAGCAGCCATTTCGCATCCACAGGGGCCGGGGAGCTGTTTTTT,CASSHFASTGAGELFF
-,-,TRBJ2-1,TRBV7-2,TGTGCCAGCAGCTCCGGACTACTTTCCTACAATGAGCAGTTCTTC,CASSSGLLSYNEQFF
-,-,TRBJ2-3,TRBV5-1,TGCGCCAGCAGCTTGGGGGGAGAAACAGATACGCAGTATTTT,CASSLGGETDTQYF
-,-,TRBJ1-1,TRBV7-9,TGTGCCAGCAGCTCTTCCTCCGGGACACGAGACACTGAAGCTTTCTTT,CASSSSSGTRDTEAFF
-,-,TRBJ2-1,TRBV9,TGTGCCAGCAGCGTCCGGGGGGCTCTCTACAATGAGCAGTTCTTC,CASSVRGALYNEQFF
TRBD1,-,TRBJ1-2,TRBV6-5,TGTGCCAGCAGACCCGGGACAGGGGGGAACTATGGCTACACCTTC,CASRPGTGGNYGYTF
-,-,TRBJ2-1,TRBV19,TGTGCCAGTAGTATAGTTGGTAGTGGGCAGTTCTTC,CASSIVGSGQFF
TRBD1,-,TRBJ2-3,TRBV30,TGTGCCTGGGGACAGGGGGCGCAGCGGACGCAGTATTTT,CAWGQGAQRTQYF
-,-,TRBJ1-4,TRBV5-1,TGCGCCAGCAGCCCCGGGCAGGGATTGTCGGAAAAACTGTTTTTT,CASSPGQGLSEKLFF
TRBD1,once,TRBJ2-5,TRBV5-1,TGCGCCAGCAGCTGGGAACCAGGGGGTCAAGAGACCCAGTACTTC,CASSWEPGGQETQYF
TRBD1,-,TRBJ1-4,TRBV28,TGTGCCAGCAGTTCCCCGGGACAGTCAACTAATGAAAAACTGTTTTTT,CASSSPGQSTNEKLFF
-,-,TRBJ2-5,TRBV7-9,TGTGCCAGCAGAGCAAACAGGATTGAAGGAGAGACCCAGTACTTC,CASRANRIEGETQYF
-,-,TRBJ2-5,TRBV19,TGTGCCAGTAGTATCAGAGGACTGCAAGAGACCCAGTACTTC,CASSIRGLQETQYF
TRBD2,-,TRBJ2-3,TRBV5-1,TGCGCCAGCAAAACAGTAGCGGGAGGGGCAGATACGCAGTATTTT,CASKTVAGGADTQYF